Each of the 10 T cell receptor beta chains below was sequenced from the same sample in a study of CD8+ T cells in alopecia areata. RNA extraction was followed by reverse transcription into cDNA, which acted as the sequencing template. Measured with immunoSEQ multiplex PCR; TCRdb has only the in-frame clones, and not every one. The repertoire holds about 120,000 clones, with 47% as singletons. The specimen was NKG2D-low CD8+ T cells sorted from blood. These receptors were taken from a human donor with alopecia areata.

This clone was counted a few times. The genes are TRBV29-1 and TRBJ1-2, with D unresolved. CDR1 and CDR2 (germline): SQVTM, ANQGSEA. V lost 2 bases to trimming and J lost 0 bases, with 16 bases between them. CDR3 size: 16 residues. CDR3 in DNA: TGCAGCGTTGAATCAGCCGACCGTCCCACTAACTATGGCTACACCTTC. Translation: CSVESADRPTNYGYTF.

CDR3 residues: CASGGNEQFF. For the CDR3, the DNA is TGTGCCAGCGGGGGAAATGAGCAGTTCTTC. The chain carries TRBV27 and TRBJ2-1, with D possibly called TRBD1 or TRBD2 (5 bases each). The CDR3 is made up of 10 amino acids. The V end was cut by 8 bases, the J end by 7 bases, with 6 bases between. The V gene's germline CDR1 is MNHEY and CDR2 SMNVEV (reference sequence).

This clone was recorded only once. The chain uses TRBV27 and TRBJ2-5; D gene unclear. V was shortened by 3 bases and J by 3 bases, with 8 bases between the two germline ends. The CDR3 length is 13 residues. Germline lookup yields CDR1 MNHEY and CDR2 SMNVEV (reference sequence). CDR3 sequence: CASSFLGEETQYF. In DNA, the CDR3 is TGTGCCAGCAGTTTCCTGGGCGAAGAGACCCAGTACTTC.

V usage is TRBV9 and J usage is TRBJ2-1; D gene unclear. The germline V gene has CDR1 SGDLS and CDR2 YYNGEE. The CDR3 runs to 13 residues. V was pared by 4 bases and J by 6 bases, with 11 bases between. In DNA form, the CDR3 reads TGTGCCAGCAGCACCTCCGGGCCCAATGAGCAGTTCTTC. Translation: CASSTSGPNEQFF.

The chain couples TRBV27 to TRBJ1-5; 8 bases agree with TRBD1. Germline CDR1 is MNHEY and CDR2 is SMNVEV (reference sequence). The CDR3 spans 15 residues. Trimming removed 4 bases from V and 6 bases from J; junction bases left unmatched: 8. CDR3 DNA sequence: TGTGCCAGCAGTTCCCCGGACAGGGCTAGTCAGCCCCAGCATTTT. It yields the protein CASSSPDRASQPQHF.

This clone has more than one count but fewer than ten. The rearrangement uses TRBV19 and TRBJ2-1; TRBD2 agrees at 13 bases. Germline-derived CDR1 and CDR2 are LNHDA and SQIVND (reference sequence). J lost 5 bases, V lost 5 bases, and 9 bases had no gene match. The CDR3 is 17 amino acids. The CDR3 DNA reads TGTGCCAGTAGTCTCCCCCCCGGACTAGCGGGGGACAATGAGCAGTTCTTC. Translating it yields CASSLPPGLAGDNEQFF.

V gene TRBV2 combines with J gene TRBJ1-2; 7 bases line up with TRBD1. V lost 7 bases and J lost 6; bases outside the gene matches: 2. The CDR3 is 11 amino acids. The germline V gene has CDR1 SNHLY and CDR2 FYNNEI. The CDR3 DNA reads as TGTGCCAGCACCCAGGGGGATGGCTACACCTTC. Translation: CASTQGDGYTF.

The chain links TRBV29-1 to TRBJ2-1; TRBD1 or TRBD2 may be the D gene (5 bases each). This CDR3 contains 16 residues. V dropped 0 bases and J dropped 7 bases, with 19 bases sitting between them. The germline CDR1 and CDR2 sequences are SQVTM and ANQGSEA. The CDR3 here is CSVEDLPGTTTNEQFF. CDR3 nucleotides: TGCAGCGTTGAAGATCTCCCCGGGACCACTACAAATGAGCAGTTCTTC.

The chain couples TRBV4-3 to TRBJ2-1, with D possibly TRBD2 on 5 matching bases. Deletions cut 1 base from V and 1 base from J, with 14 bases between. The CDR3 extends over 17 amino acids. Germline V lookup: CDR1 LGHNA, CDR2 YSLEER. In DNA form, the CDR3 reads TGCGCCAGCAGCCAAGGCACGGGGAGTCCGTCCTACAATGAGCAGTTCTTC. Protein product: CASSQGTGSPSYNEQFF.

In the case of this clone: Distinct nucleotide sequences in the sample also encode this CDR3. The chain combines TRBV4-1 with TRBJ2-1; tentative D call: TRBD1 (5 bases). The CDR3 runs 16 residues. Per the germline V gene, CDR1 is MGHRA and CDR2 is YSYEKL. Trimming cost V 0 bases and J 1 base, with 10 bases left between them. CDR3 bases: TGCGCCAGCAGCCAAGATCAGGGTGGGTCCTACAATGAGCAGTTCTTC. Protein product: CASSQDQGGSYNEQFF.